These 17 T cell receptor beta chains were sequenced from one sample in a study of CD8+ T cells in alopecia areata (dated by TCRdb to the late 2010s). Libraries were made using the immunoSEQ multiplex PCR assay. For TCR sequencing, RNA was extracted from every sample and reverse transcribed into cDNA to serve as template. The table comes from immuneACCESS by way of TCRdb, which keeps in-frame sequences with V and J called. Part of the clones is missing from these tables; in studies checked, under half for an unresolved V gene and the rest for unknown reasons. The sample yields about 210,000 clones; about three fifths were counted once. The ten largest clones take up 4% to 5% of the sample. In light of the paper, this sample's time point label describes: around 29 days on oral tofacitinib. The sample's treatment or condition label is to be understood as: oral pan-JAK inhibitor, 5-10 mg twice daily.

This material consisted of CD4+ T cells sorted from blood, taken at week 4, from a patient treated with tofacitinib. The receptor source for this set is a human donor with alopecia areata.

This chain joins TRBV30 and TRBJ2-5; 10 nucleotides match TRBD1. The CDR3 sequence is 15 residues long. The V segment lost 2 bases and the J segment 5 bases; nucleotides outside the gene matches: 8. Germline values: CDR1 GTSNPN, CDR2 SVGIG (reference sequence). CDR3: CAWSTGQGGRETQYF. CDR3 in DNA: TGTGCCTGGAGTACCGGACAGGGGGGGCGGGAGACCCAGTACTTC.

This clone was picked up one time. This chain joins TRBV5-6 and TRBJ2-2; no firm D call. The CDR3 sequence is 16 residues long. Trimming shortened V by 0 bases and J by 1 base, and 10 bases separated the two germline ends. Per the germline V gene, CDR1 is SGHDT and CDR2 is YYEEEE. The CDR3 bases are TGTGCCAGCAGCTTGGACCCGGCCGGGAACACCGGGGAGCTGTTTTTT. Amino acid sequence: CASSLDPAGNTGELFF.

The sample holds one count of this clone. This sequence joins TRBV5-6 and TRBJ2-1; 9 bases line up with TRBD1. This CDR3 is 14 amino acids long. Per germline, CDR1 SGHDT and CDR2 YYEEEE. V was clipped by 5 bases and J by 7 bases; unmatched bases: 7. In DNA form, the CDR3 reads TGTGCCAGCAGGCCGGGACAGGGTCTGAATGAGCAGTTCTTC. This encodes CASRPGQGLNEQFF.

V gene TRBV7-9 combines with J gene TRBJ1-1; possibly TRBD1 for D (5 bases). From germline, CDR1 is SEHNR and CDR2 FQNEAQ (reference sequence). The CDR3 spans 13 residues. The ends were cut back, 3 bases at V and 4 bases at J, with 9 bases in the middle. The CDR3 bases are TGTGCCAGCAGCTTGGAGGGGAGCACTGAAGCTTTCTTT. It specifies CASSLEGSTEAFF.

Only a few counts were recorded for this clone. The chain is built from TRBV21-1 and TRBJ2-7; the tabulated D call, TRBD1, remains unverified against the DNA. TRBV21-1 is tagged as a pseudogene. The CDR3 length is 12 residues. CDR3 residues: CARCGQSYEQYF. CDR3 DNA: TGTGCCAGATGTGGACAGAGCTACGAGCAGTACTTC.

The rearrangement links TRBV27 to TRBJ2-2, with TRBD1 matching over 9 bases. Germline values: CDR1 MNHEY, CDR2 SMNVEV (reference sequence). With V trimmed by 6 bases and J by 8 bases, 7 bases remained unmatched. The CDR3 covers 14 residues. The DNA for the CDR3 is TGTGCCAGCAGACAGGGACAGGGTATTGGGGAGCTGTTTTTT. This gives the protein CASRQGQGIGELFF.

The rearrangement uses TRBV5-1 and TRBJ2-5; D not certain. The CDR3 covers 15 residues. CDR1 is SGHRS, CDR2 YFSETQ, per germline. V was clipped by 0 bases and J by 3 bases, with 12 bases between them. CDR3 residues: CASSLAQMMKETQYF. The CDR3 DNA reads TGCGCCAGCAGCTTGGCACAGATGATGAAAGAGACCCAGTACTTC.

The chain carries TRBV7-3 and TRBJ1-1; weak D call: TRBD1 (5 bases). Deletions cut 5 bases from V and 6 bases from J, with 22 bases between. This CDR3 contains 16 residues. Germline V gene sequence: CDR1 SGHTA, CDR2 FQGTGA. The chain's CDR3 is CASSPFSTRVRPEAFF. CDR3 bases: TGTGCCAGCAGCCCCTTTTCGACCAGGGTACGTCCTGAAGCTTTCTTT.

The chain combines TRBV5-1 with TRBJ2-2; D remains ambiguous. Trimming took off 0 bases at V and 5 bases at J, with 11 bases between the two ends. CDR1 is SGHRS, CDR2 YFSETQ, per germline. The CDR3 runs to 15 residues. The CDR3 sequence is CASSLEDLGTGELFF. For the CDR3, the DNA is TGCGCCAGCAGCTTGGAAGACCTGGGGACCGGGGAGCTGTTTTTT.

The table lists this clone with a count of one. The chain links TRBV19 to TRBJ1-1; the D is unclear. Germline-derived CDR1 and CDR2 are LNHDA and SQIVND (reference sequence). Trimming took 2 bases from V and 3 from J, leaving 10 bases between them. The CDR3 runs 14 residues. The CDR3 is CASSINRRDTEAFF. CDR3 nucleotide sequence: TGTGCCAGTAGTATAAATCGGCGGGACACTGAAGCTTTCTTT.

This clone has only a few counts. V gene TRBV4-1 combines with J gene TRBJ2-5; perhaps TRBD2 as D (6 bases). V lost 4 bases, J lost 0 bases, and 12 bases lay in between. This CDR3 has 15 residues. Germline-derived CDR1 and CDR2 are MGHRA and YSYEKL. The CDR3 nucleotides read TGCGCCAGCAGCCGGCGGGATACGTACCAAGAGACCCAGTACTTC. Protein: CASSRRDTYQETQYF.

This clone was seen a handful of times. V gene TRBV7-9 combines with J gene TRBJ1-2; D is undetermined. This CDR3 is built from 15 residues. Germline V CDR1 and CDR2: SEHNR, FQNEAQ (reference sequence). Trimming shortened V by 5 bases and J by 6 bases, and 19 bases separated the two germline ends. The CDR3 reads CASSHPSVRGNGYTF. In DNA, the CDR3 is TGTGCCAGCAGCCATCCCTCCGTGCGGGGTAATGGCTACACCTTC.

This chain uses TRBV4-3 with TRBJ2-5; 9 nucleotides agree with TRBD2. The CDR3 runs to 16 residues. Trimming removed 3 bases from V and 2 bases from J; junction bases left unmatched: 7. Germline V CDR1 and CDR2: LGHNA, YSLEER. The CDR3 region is CASSQGSGGLQETQYF. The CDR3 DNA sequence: TGCGCCAGCAGCCAGGGGAGCGGGGGGCTTCAAGAGACCCAGTACTTC.

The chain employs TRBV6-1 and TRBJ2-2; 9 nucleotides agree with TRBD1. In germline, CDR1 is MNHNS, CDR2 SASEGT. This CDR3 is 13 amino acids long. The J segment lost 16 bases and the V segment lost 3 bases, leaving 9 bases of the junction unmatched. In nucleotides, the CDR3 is TGTGCCAGCAGTGATACCGGGACAGGGATTCCGTTTTTT. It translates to CASSDTGTGIPFF.

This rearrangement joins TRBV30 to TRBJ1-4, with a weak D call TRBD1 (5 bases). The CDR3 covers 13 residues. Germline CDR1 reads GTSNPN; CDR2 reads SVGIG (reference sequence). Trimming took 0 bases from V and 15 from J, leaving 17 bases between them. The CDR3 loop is CAWSVAMWGSVFF. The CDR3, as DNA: TGTGCCTGGAGTGTGGCGATGTGGGGCAGTGTGTTTTTT. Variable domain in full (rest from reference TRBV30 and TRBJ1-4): SQTIHQWPATLVQPVGSPLSLECTVEGTSNPNLYWYRQAAGRGLQLLFYSVGIGQISSEVPQNLSASRPQDRQFILSSKKLLLSDSGFYLCAWSVAMWGSVFFGSGTQLSVL.

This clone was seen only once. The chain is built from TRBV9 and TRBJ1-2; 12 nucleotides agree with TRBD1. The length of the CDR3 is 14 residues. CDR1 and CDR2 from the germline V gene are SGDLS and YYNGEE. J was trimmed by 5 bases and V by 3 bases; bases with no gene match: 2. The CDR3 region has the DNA TGTGCCAGCAGCGCGGGACAGGGGGCGTATGGCTACACCTTC. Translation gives CASSAGQGAYGYTF.

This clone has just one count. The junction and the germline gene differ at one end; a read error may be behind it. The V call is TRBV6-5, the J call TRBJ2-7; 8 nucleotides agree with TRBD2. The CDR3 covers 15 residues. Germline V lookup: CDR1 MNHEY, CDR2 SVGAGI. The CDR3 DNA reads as TGTGCCAGCAGTCACTCAAGCGGGGGAACCTACGAGCAGTACTTC. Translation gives CASSHSSGGTYEQYF.